This passage covers 22 T cell receptor beta chains from one sample sequenced in a study of CD8+ T cells in alopecia areata. Treatment of the sample: oral pan-JAK inhibitor, 5-10 mg twice daily. cDNA prepared by RNA extraction and subsequent reverse transcription served as the template for sequencing. The table came from immunoSEQ multiplex PCR; TCRdb's copy has only in-frame clones and leaves some out. In the table there are approximately 210,000 clones, roughly 40% of which are singletons. This sample comprised CD4+ T cells sorted from blood, obtained around week 37, from a patient treated with tofacitinib. These receptors all come from a human donor with alopecia areata.

The CDR3 spells CAWQRGGNTEAFF. In DNA, the CDR3 is TGTGCCTGGCAAAGGGGAGGGAACACTGAAGCTTTCTTT. The chain recombines TRBV30 with TRBJ1-1, with D tentatively TRBD1 (5 bases). The CDR3 has 13 residues. CDR1 and CDR2 from the germline V gene are GTSNPN and SVGIG (reference sequence). Deletions cut 5 bases from V and 1 base from J, with 11 bases between.

On this clone itself: The junction does not match germline at one end; this may be a read error. The chain joins TRBV29-1 to TRBJ1-1; no clear D. The CDR3 spans 11 residues. Per germline, CDR1 SQVTM and CDR2 ANQGSEA. CDR3 in amino acids: CSVGHYTEALF. The CDR3 bases are TGCAGCGTAGGTCACTACACTGAAGCTCTCTTT.

This clone turned up a few times. The rearrangement joins TRBV29-1 to TRBJ2-7; no clear D gene. The J call may be in error: the DNA end matches TRBJ2-5 better. The CDR3 covers 10 residues. CDR1 and CDR2 from the germline V gene are SQVTM and ANQGSEA. The CDR3 DNA follows: TGCAGCGTCGGACGAGAGACCCAGTACTTC. This gives the protein CSVGRETQYF.

This rearrangement joins TRBV18 to TRBJ2-5; D is unresolved. Germline V gene data show CDR1 as KGHSH and CDR2 as LQKENI. Trimming shortened V by 5 bases and J by 4 bases, and 2 bases separated the two germline ends. The CDR3 runs to 10 residues. The CDR3 DNA reads as TGTGCCAGCTCAGGAGAGACCCAGTACTTC. Residues: CASSGETQYF.

This chain connects TRBV4-1 to TRBJ2-6; 7 nucleotides align to TRBD1. In germline, CDR1 is MGHRA, CDR2 YSYEKL. The CDR3 is 17 amino acids. J gave up 0 bases and V 3 bases, and 5 bases lay outside the gene matches. Here the CDR3 DNA reads TGCGCCAGCAGCCACCATCAGGGGGTCTCTGGGGCCAACGTCCTGACTTTC. Its protein is CASSHHQGVSGANVLTF.

The gene calls are TRBV7-9 and TRBJ2-5, with D maybe TRBD1 (6 bases). Germline-derived CDR1 and CDR2 are SEHNR and FQNEAQ (reference sequence). The CDR3 runs to 15 residues. Trimming cost V 2 bases and J 5 bases, with 15 bases left between them. The CDR3 sequence: CASSLWAQGPETQYF. For the CDR3, the DNA is TGTGCCAGCAGCTTATGGGCGCAGGGGCCGGAGACCCAGTACTTC.

The V and J genes are TRBV5-4 and TRBJ2-2; D gene ambiguous. The germline gives CDR1 SGHNT, CDR2 YYREEE (reference sequence). The CDR3 totals 15 residues. Trimming removed 1 base at V and 0 bases at J, with 7 bases between. The CDR3 loop reads CASSLRQANTGELFF. In nucleotides, the CDR3 is TGTGCCAGCAGCTTGCGGCAGGCGAACACCGGGGAGCTGTTTTTT.

In this sample, this clone turned up a few times. The chain joins TRBV29-1 to TRBJ2-5; tentatively, D is TRBD1 (8 bases). From germline, CDR1 is SQVTM and CDR2 ANQGSEA. This CDR3 has 13 residues. Trimming shortened V by 4 bases and J by 8 bases, and 17 bases separated the two germline ends. The CDR3 here is CSVAGGGGATQYF. The CDR3, as DNA: TGCAGCGTTGCAGGGGGCGGGGGAGCCACCCAGTACTTC.

A few counts support this clone. The chain carries TRBV19 and TRBJ2-1; tentative D call: TRBD2 (6 bases). Germline assignment: CDR1 LNHDA and CDR2 SQIVND (reference sequence). The CDR3 runs 15 residues. Trimming stripped 3 bases from V and 0 bases from J, with 9 bases between. Here the CDR3 DNA reads TGTGCCAGTAGTATCGGGAGTAGCTCCTACAATGAGCAGTTCTTC. Translation gives CASSIGSSSYNEQFF.

There are a few counts of this clone. The V call is TRBV6-5, the J call TRBJ2-7; 7 bases are shared with TRBD2. The CDR3 is 14 amino acids. J was trimmed by 4 bases and V by 5 bases; bases with no gene match: 8. Germline CDR1 and CDR2: MNHEY and SVGAGI. CDR3 sequence: CASSPGGGSYEQYF. CDR3 coding DNA: TGTGCCAGCAGTCCCGGGGGAGGGTCGTACGAGCAGTACTTC.

The chain couples TRBV6-1 to TRBJ2-2; D is possibly TRBD2 (6 bases). Germline CDR1 MNHNS, CDR2 SASEGT. This CDR3 region has 14 residues. The V end was cut by 7 bases, the J end by 0 bases, with 9 bases between. The CDR3 loop reads CASTGTSNTGELFF. In nucleotides, the CDR3 is TGTGCCAGCACCGGGACTTCGAACACCGGGGAGCTGTTTTTT.

The rearrangement uses TRBV14 and TRBJ2-7; 11 bases agree with TRBD2. Germline V CDR1 and CDR2: SGHDN, FVKESK. Unmatched junction bases numbered 6, after V lost 4 bases and J lost 4 bases. The CDR3 length is 15 residues. The CDR3 DNA is TGTGCCAGCAGCCTGGGACTAGCGGAGATGTACGAGCAGTACTTC. Amino acids: CASSLGLAEMYEQYF.

DNA of the CDR3: TGTGCCAGCAGCGGACTAGCGGCCAGGGAGACCCAGTACTTC. Translating it yields CASSGLAARETQYF. The chain links TRBV7-2 to TRBJ2-5; the match to TRBD2 covers 10 bases. Germline V gives CDR1 SGHTA, CDR2 FQGNSA. This CDR3 is built from 14 residues. V lost 5 bases, J lost 5 bases, and 5 bases stayed unmatched.

This chain links TRBV5-1 with TRBJ2-6; D unresolved. This CDR3 contains 15 residues. V shed 1 base and J shed 4 bases, with 9 bases lying between them. CDR1 is SGHRS and CDR2 is YFSETQ in the germline V gene. The CDR3: CASSLTASGANVLTF. The DNA for the CDR3 is TGCGCCAGCAGCTTGACAGCATCCGGGGCCAACGTCCTGACTTTC.

The chain uses TRBV2 and TRBJ2-3, with a tentative D call TRBD2 (6 bases). The CDR3 consists of 15 residues. V lost 3 bases and J lost 4, with 14 bases in between. CDR1 SNHLY and CDR2 FYNNEI come from the germline V gene. The CDR3 nucleotides read TGTGCCAGCAGTGATAGGAGACTAGTCCCAGATACGCAGTATTTT. Amino acid sequence: CASSDRRLVPDTQYF.

The chain links TRBV19 to TRBJ1-5, with D unresolved. From germline, CDR1 is LNHDA and CDR2 SQIVND (reference sequence). Trimming removed 3 bases at V and 9 bases at J, with 9 bases between. The CDR3 length is 12 residues. The CDR3 spells CASSIAGPPQHF. Written as DNA, the CDR3 is TGTGCCAGTAGTATTGCAGGACCGCCCCAGCATTTT.

This chain uses TRBV29-1 with TRBJ2-1; D call uncertain. The CDR3 runs to 12 residues. CDR1 and CDR2 from the germline V gene are SQVTM and ANQGSEA. The V end was cut by 2 bases, the J end by 3 bases, with 5 bases between. CDR3 DNA sequence: TGCAGCGTTGAACTAGGCTACAATGAGCAGTTCTTC. This gives the protein CSVELGYNEQFF.

The table lists this clone with a few counts. The CDR3 protein is CAIQGTSGDELFF. The CDR3 nucleotides are TGTGCCATCCAAGGGACTAGCGGTGACGAGCTGTTTTTT. J is TRBJ2-2 and V is TRBV10-3, with 11 bases that match TRBD2. The ends lost 8 bases at V and 11 bases at J; junction bases unmatched: 7. There are 13 residues in the CDR3. Germline assignment: CDR1 ENHRY and CDR2 SYGVKD.

This chain connects TRBV20-1 to TRBJ2-3; D gene unclear. The CDR3 has 11 amino acids. The germline gives CDR1 DFQATT, CDR2 SNEGSKA (reference sequence). The CDR3 sequence: CKGDLTDTQYF. CDR3 nucleotides: TGCAAGGGTGATCTCACAGATACGCAGTATTTT.

This chain links TRBV7-9 with TRBJ1-1; 8 nucleotides line up with TRBD1. CDR1 is SEHNR and CDR2 is FQNEAQ in the germline V gene (reference sequence). Trimming cost V 7 bases and J 0 bases; bases outside gene matches: 4. This CDR3 spans 14 amino acids. The CDR3 coding sequence is TGTGCCAGCACCGTGGACAGGGTGAACACTGAAGCTTTCTTT. Its translation is CASTVDRVNTEAFF.

J is TRBJ2-4 and V is TRBV7-9; TRBD2 might be the D (5 bases). Per germline, CDR1 SEHNR and CDR2 FQNEAQ (reference sequence). The CDR3 covers 15 residues. V was clipped by 3 bases and J by 0 bases, with 9 bases between them. This chain's CDR3 is CASSFGLLAKNIQYF. The CDR3 nucleotides are TGTGCCAGCAGCTTTGGACTTCTAGCCAAAAACATTCAGTACTTC.

The table lists this clone with a few counts. This sequence joins TRBV7-2 and TRBJ2-3; TRBD1 matches 8 bases. The junction had 13 bases not matched to a gene; V was cut back by 5 bases and J by 6 bases. CDR1 is SGHTA, CDR2 FQGNSA, per germline. This CDR3 is built from 16 residues. The CDR3 nucleotides are TGTGCCAGCAGCCACCCCTGGACAGGGAGAAAGGATACGCAGTATTTT. Translation: CASSHPWTGRKDTQYF.